This T cell receptor beta chain came from a study of blood T cell repertoires in COVID-19. Study background: PBMCs, B-cell-depleted T cells, or T cells provided the cDNA or gDNA that made up the material.

The method was immunoSEQ multiplex PCR; TCRdb's version includes in-frame clones alone and lacks a portion of them. The sample contains roughly 200,000 clones, roughly 88% of which appear only once. Participants' own reports of clinical history determined their cohort assignment. The CDR3 is made up of 14 amino acids. With 6 bases clipped from V and 3 bases from J, the junction kept 4 bases outside the gene matches. Germline V gene lookup returns CDR1 SNHLY and CDR2 FYNNEI. The sequence was obtained from a woman aged 35 to 49 with acute COVID-19. V and J are TRBV2 and TRBJ1-2, with 10 nucleotides matching TRBD1. The sequencing sample was made of PBMCs or T cells enriched from blood (not recorded which). The CDR3 nucleotides are TGTGCCAGCAGCGTGGGACAGGGGCACTATGGCTACACCTTC. As protein: CASSVGQGHYGYTF.